Listed here are 23 T cell receptor beta chains from one sample, sequenced in a study of blood T cell repertoires in COVID-19. Sequencing was performed with immunoSEQ multiplex PCR; in TCRdb, only in-frame clones are kept and a portion is missing. Of roughly 140,000 clones listed, 84% were seen once; the top ten hold less than 2.5%. The sample taken for sequencing was peripheral blood. These receptors were obtained from a man in his 70s with acute or convalescent COVID-19.

The chain recombines TRBV19 with TRBJ1-1, with TRBD1 matching over 8 bases. V lost 4 bases, J lost 5 bases, and 9 bases stayed unmatched. CDR1 and CDR2 from the germline V gene are LNHDA and SQIVND (reference sequence). The CDR3 loop spans 15 amino acids. The CDR3 DNA sequence: TGTGCCAGTAGTACACGGACAGGGACTGCAACTGAAGCTTTCTTT. It specifies CASSTRTGTATEAFF.

V and J are TRBV5-1 and TRBJ2-7; possibly TRBD1 for D (6 bases). Germline V gene sequence: CDR1 SGHRS, CDR2 YFSETQ. V dropped 2 bases and J dropped 4 bases, with 10 bases sitting between them. This CDR3 is 13 amino acids long. This CDR3 is CASSFGQTYEQYF. CDR3 in DNA: TGCGCCAGCAGCTTTGGACAGACTTACGAGCAGTACTTC.

The V gene is TRBV10-3, the J gene TRBJ1-5; TRBD1 agrees at 9 bases. This CDR3 is 17 amino acids long. The germline V gene encodes CDR1 ENHRY and CDR2 SYGVKD. V lost 0 bases to trimming and J lost 3 bases; unmatched junction nucleotides: 6. The CDR3 loop is CAISESGGQGNNQPQHF. For the CDR3, the DNA is TGTGCCATCAGTGAGTCCGGGGGACAGGGCAACAATCAGCCCCAGCATTTT.

This chain uses TRBV12-3 or TRBV12-4 with TRBJ1-4; D gene ambiguous. This CDR3 contains 12 residues. V was shortened by 6 bases and J by 4 bases, with 6 bases between the two germline ends. The CDR3, as DNA: TGTGCCAGCAGCGTGTATAATGAAAAACTGTTTTTT. Translation gives CASSVYNEKLFF.

The chain uses TRBV6-1 and TRBJ2-3; 7 bases fit TRBD2. This CDR3 region has 14 residues. Germline loops: CDR1 MNHNS, CDR2 SASEGT. J gave up 3 bases and V 7 bases, and 7 bases lay outside the gene matches. CDR3 bases: TGTGCCAGCACCCGGACTAGACAGACAGATACGCAGTATTTT. It specifies CASTRTRQTDTQYF.

V usage is TRBV7-2 and J usage is TRBJ2-1, with TRBD2 matching 15 bases. CDR3 length: 16 residues. Germline V gene sequence: CDR1 SGHTA, CDR2 FQGNSA. Germline trimming cut 3 bases from V and 8 bases from J; bases unmatched to any gene: 5. Written as DNA, the CDR3 is TGTGCCAGCAGCTTTGGGGGACTAGCGGGAGGACATGAGCAGTTCTTC. Translation: CASSFGGLAGGHEQFF. Drawing the rest from reference TRBV7-2 and TRBJ2-1, the complete variable domain is GAGVSQSPSNKVTEKGKDVELRCDPISGHTALYWYRQSLGQGLEFLIYFQGNSAPDKSGLPSDRFSAERTGGSVSTLTIQRTQQEDSAVYLCASSFGGLAGGHEQFFGPGTRLTVL.

The CDR3 sequence is CASSPLDRGSSGANVLTF. The DNA for the CDR3 is TGTGCCAGCTCACCACTCGACAGGGGGAGCTCTGGGGCCAACGTCCTGACTTTC. This chain links TRBV18 with TRBJ2-6, with TRBD1 matching 9 bases. The J segment lost 0 bases and the V segment lost 1 base, leaving 4 bases of the junction unmatched. The length of the CDR3 is 18 residues. Germline CDR1 reads KGHSH; CDR2 reads LQKENI.

The chain has TRBV20-1 and TRBJ1-6, with 7 bases fitting TRBD1. CDR1 is DFQATT, CDR2 SNEGSKA, per germline (reference sequence). The trim removed 3 bases at V and 7 bases at J, leaving 3 bases unmatched. The CDR3 is made up of 13 amino acids. The CDR3 DNA sequence: TGCAGTGCTAGTTCGGACAGGAATTCACCCCTCCACTTT. Its translation is CSASSDRNSPLHF.

The chain recombines TRBV2 with TRBJ2-2; TRBD1 aligns across 7 bases. V trimming: 4 bases; J trimming: 3 bases; junction bases outside the gene matches: 8. Germline-derived CDR1 and CDR2 are SNHLY and FYNNEI. CDR3 length: 16 amino acids. The DNA for the CDR3 is TGTGCCAGCAGTGCAACAGGGGCCTCATACACCGGGGAGCTGTTTTTT. The encoded protein is CASSATGASYTGELFF.

The chain uses TRBV2 and TRBJ2-1; D is perhaps TRBD2 (6 bases). Deletions cut 6 bases from V and 10 bases from J, with 22 bases between. Germline CDR1 reads SNHLY; CDR2 reads FYNNEI. This CDR3 spans 15 amino acids. In DNA form, the CDR3 reads TGTGCCAGCAGCCTCCTAACGATATTGGGGAGGGAGCAGTTCTTC. Its protein product is CASSLLTILGREQFF. The full variable domain, in which reference TRBV2 and TRBJ2-1 provide the parts outside the CDR3, is EPEVTQTPSHQVTQMGQEVILRCVPISNHLYFYWYRQILGQKVEFLVSFYNNEISEKSEIFDDQFSVERPDGSNFTLKIRSTKLEDSAMYFCASSLLTILGREQFFGPGTRLTVL.

Note on this clone: This specimen includes other DNA sequences encoding the same CDR3. This rearrangement joins TRBV5-1 to TRBJ2-3, with D perhaps matching TRBD2 (6 bases). V was trimmed by 2 bases and J by 2 bases, leaving 12 bases between them. CDR3 length: 15 residues. CDR1 SGHRS and CDR2 YFSETQ come from the germline V gene. The CDR3 bases are TGCGCCAGCAGCTTCGGCGGGGCCCTCACAGATACGCAGTATTTT. Protein sequence: CASSFGGALTDTQYF.

The genes are TRBV5-1 and TRBJ2-5; tentative D call: TRBD1 (5 bases). The germline V gene has CDR1 SGHRS and CDR2 YFSETQ. V lost 6 bases and J 4 bases, leaving 16 bases between the germline ends. The CDR3 runs to 14 residues. CDR3 amino acids: CASKLGRDGETQYF. DNA of the CDR3: TGCGCCAGCAAACTTGGCAGGGATGGAGAGACCCAGTACTTC.

Worth noting for this clone: One junction end disagrees with the germline gene, perhaps due to a read error. The chain uses TRBV14 and TRBJ2-7; D is perhaps TRBD2 (6 bases). Germline assignment: CDR1 SGHDN and CDR2 FVKESK. The CDR3 has 14 residues. The CDR3 loop is CASSRRDGTPRRDF. DNA for the CDR3: TGTGCCAGCAGCCGCCGGGACGGCACCCCGAGGAGGGACTTC.

The chain combines TRBV4-1 with TRBJ1-2; a weak D match, TRBD1 (5 bases). Trimming left V 0 bases short and J 0 bases short, with 14 bases between. From germline, CDR1 is MGHRA and CDR2 YSYEKL. The CDR3 spans 17 residues. CDR3 in amino acids: CASSQDLGQGTNYGYTF. Here the CDR3 DNA reads TGCGCCAGCAGCCAAGACTTGGGGCAGGGAACTAACTATGGCTACACCTTC.

The V and J genes are TRBV18 and TRBJ1-1, with TRBD1 identical over 8 bases. J gave up 4 bases and V 2 bases, and 6 bases lay outside the gene matches. CDR1 is KGHSH, CDR2 LQKENI, per germline. CDR3 size: 15 residues. The CDR3 DNA reads TGTGCCAGCTCACCAGTCGGACAGGGCAGCACTGAAGCTTTCTTT. It yields the protein CASSPVGQGSTEAFF.

This sequence joins TRBV2 and TRBJ1-5; TRBD1 matches 8 bases. CDR1 and CDR2 from the germline V gene are SNHLY and FYNNEI. The CDR3 loop spans 15 amino acids. V trimming: 6 bases; J trimming: 2 bases; junction bases outside the gene matches: 6. The CDR3 coding sequence is TGTGCCAGCAGCCAACCGGGACAGGGCAATCAGCCCCAGCATTTT. This codes for CASSQPGQGNQPQHF.

The V call is TRBV30, the J call TRBJ2-1; 10 bases are a match to TRBD2. The CDR3 covers 15 residues. The germline CDR1 and CDR2 sequences are GTSNPN and SVGIG (reference sequence). With V trimmed by 3 bases and J by 7 bases, 9 bases remained unmatched. The CDR3 nucleotides are TGTGCCTGGAGGGCTGAGCGGGGGGGCCCAAATGAGCAGTTCTTC. Translation: CAWRAERGGPNEQFF.

This sequence joins TRBV15 and TRBJ2-7; TRBD1 is a possible D gene (5 bases). V was trimmed by 9 bases and J by 5 bases, leaving 20 bases between them. Germline CDR1 is LNHNV and CDR2 is YYDKDF (reference sequence). The CDR3 sequence is 14 residues long. The CDR3 DNA reads TGTGCCACTAGGAGCCGCAGGGTTGCAGACGAGCAGTACTTC. Protein product: CATRSRRVADEQYF.

Turning to this clone: No conserved phenylalanine or tryptophan ends this CDR3, so it is likely a read error. The DNA is left out, because the CDR3 cannot be placed on it with certainty; the CDR3 is given as TCRdb lists it. The chain couples TRBV5-4 to TRBJ1-2. The CDR3 is 8 residues long, ends included. Germline values: CDR1 SGHNT, CDR2 YYREEE (reference sequence). CDR3 loop: CASSPGFV.

This clone has a handful of counts. The chain joins TRBV28 to TRBJ1-4; D gene unclear. Deletions cut 6 bases from V and 8 bases from J, with 10 bases between. The germline gives CDR1 MDHEN, CDR2 SYDVKM. The CDR3 is 12 amino acids. Written as DNA, the CDR3 is TGTGCCAGCAGGAATCAGGCGGAAAAACTGTTTTTT. Translation gives CASRNQAEKLFF.

The CDR3 DNA is TGTGCTAGTGGTCCTCCGGGACAGGGGGCGTCGGGAAACACCATATATTTT. This gives the protein CASGPPGQGASGNTIYF. The V gene is TRBV12-5, the J gene TRBJ1-3, with 12 nucleotides matching TRBD1. The CDR3 extends over 17 amino acids. Germline V lookup: CDR1 LGHNT, CDR2 FRNRAP. Germline trimming cut 5 bases from V and 4 bases from J; bases unmatched to any gene: 9.

This clone has only a few counts. V is TRBV6-5 and J is TRBJ2-7; TRBD2 aligns across 11 bases. The V gene's germline CDR1 is MNHEY and CDR2 SVGAGI. V shed 6 bases, J shed 2 bases, and the junction held 6 bases outside the gene matches. The CDR3 has 15 residues. CDR3 region: CASSKGTSGAYEQYF. CDR3 nucleotides: TGTGCCAGCAGCAAAGGGACTAGCGGTGCCTACGAGCAGTACTTC.

The J gene is TRBJ1-2, the V gene TRBV11-2; TRBD1 matches at 9 bases. J gave up 6 bases and V 1 base, and 6 bases lay outside the gene matches. Per the germline V gene, CDR1 is SGHAT and CDR2 is FQNNGV. The CDR3 consists of 15 residues. The CDR3 loop reads CASSLGQGGGDGYTF. The CDR3 bases are TGTGCCAGCAGCTTAGGACAGGGGGGTGGCGATGGCTACACCTTC.